The present entry profiles one T cell receptor (beta chain) with its context. The data derive from a study of blood T cell repertoires in COVID-19. Overall study context: The United States, Italy and Spain provided the acute and convalescent COVID-19 samples. The cDNA or gDNA used as material had been derived from T cells, B-cell-depleted T cells, or PBMCs.

The CDR3 runs 16 residues. V lost 3 bases to trimming and J lost 0 bases, with 12 bases between them. Germline-derived CDR1 and CDR2 are MNHEY and SVGAGI. In the authors' workflow: Reference gene primer amplification gave nucleated cell count estimates. TCRdb's copy holds only in-frame clones and misses some; the assay was immunoSEQ multiplex PCR. That table gives V, J and clone size, and the DNA gave D and trimming. The sample shows about 210,000 clones, approximately 82% of them seen only once. The clonotype was recovered from a woman between 35 and 50 years old with acute or convalescent COVID-19. The sample comprised peripheral blood. The chain employs TRBV6-5 and TRBJ1-3; D gene uncertain. The CDR3 loop reads CASSYSPVYSGNTIYF. As DNA, the CDR3 is TGTGCCAGCAGTTATTCCCCGGTCTACTCTGGAAACACCATATATTTT.